This T cell receptor (beta chain) emerged from a study of blood T cell repertoires in COVID-19. About the study: The study drew acute and convalescent COVID-19 samples from the United States, Italy and Spain. PBMCs, B-cell-depleted T cells, or T cells provided the cDNA or gDNA that made up the material.

Original processing notes: How many nucleated cells were present was estimated from reference gene primer amplification. Sequencing was performed with immunoSEQ multiplex PCR; in TCRdb, only in-frame clones are kept and a portion is missing. That table supplies the V and J calls and clone size; D and trimming were determined from the DNA. The table lists some 150,000 clones, roughly 77% of them singletons. Trimming left V 3 bases short and J 5 bases short, with 9 bases between. Germline V lookup: CDR1 MDHEN, CDR2 SYDVKM. This CDR3 contains 13 residues. The rearrangement links TRBV28 to TRBJ2-3; D is possibly TRBD2 (6 bases). This clonotype originated in a man aged 55 to 69 with acute or convalescent COVID-19. Sequencing input: peripheral blood. DNA of the CDR3: TGTGCCAGCAGTTTGGGGAGGCTAGATACGCAGTATTTT. This sequence encodes CASSLGRLDTQYF.